The present T cell receptor beta chain was sequenced within a study of blood T cell repertoires in COVID-19. The wider study: Spain, Italy and the United States supplied samples that represented acute and convalescent COVID-19. PBMCs, B-cell-depleted T cells, or T cells were the source of the cDNA or gDNA that made up the material.

Clinical histories supplied by participants themselves formed the basis of cohort assignment. Measured with immunoSEQ multiplex PCR; TCRdb has only the in-frame clones, and not every one. Counted here are a few hundred thousand clones, 85% to 90% occurring once; the ten biggest clones make up roughly 1.7%. Trimming took off 5 bases at V and 6 bases at J, with 8 bases between the two ends. Germline lookup yields CDR1 SGHVS and CDR2 FQNEAQ. The CDR3 length is 11 residues. The sample taken for sequencing was PBMCs or T cells enriched from blood (not recorded which). This receptor was taken from a woman aged 45-59 years who had recovered from COVID-19. The chain is built from TRBV7-8 and TRBJ2-7; D possibly corresponds to TRBD1 (5 bases). DNA for the CDR3: TGTGCCAGCAGCCTCACAGGCGAGCAGTACTTC. It specifies CASSLTGEQYF.